This record looks at one T cell receptor (beta chain) sequence and its context. Its antigen specificity is not known. Receptors were amplified or captured by 5' RACE. The input for every TCR library was 3500 ng of total RNA. For each sample, cDNA synthesis was carried out in eight separate reactions using SMARTScribe reverse transcriptase. Unique molecular identifiers containing a 6-nucleotide sample barcode were introduced through template switching during cDNA synthesis. TCRalpha and TCRbeta cDNA was amplified in two nested PCRs of about 17 and 10 cycles, and bead purification was carried out after each PCR. Before amplification, the cDNA was both treated with uracil DNA-glycosylase and purified with the QIAquick PCR purification kit. The second PCR was the step at which Illumina TruSeq-compatible adapters and sample-specific barcodes were added. TapeStation and Qubit were used to check library quality and concentration, and about 5.2 ng of each library went into the pool. The pooled libraries were sequenced with 2 x 100 bp reads and custom sequencing primers on an Illumina HiSeq2500 single-index Rapid Run. The authors' pipeline ran thus. MiGEC version 1.2.6 was used for UMI-based consensus assembly to correct PCR and sequencing errors. V(D)J alignment, clonotype assembly and CDR3 extraction were performed with MiXCR version 2.1.1. Gene usage, clonotype sharing and MAIT/NKT TCR abundance were normalised by analysing the top 1000, 10 000 and 20 000 clonotypes per sample. Diversity was computed as the inverse Simpson index with the vegan R package after downsampling to 27 000 UMIs. Paired Mann-Whitney U tests were applied to discordant twin pairs, and Benjamini-Hochberg correction was used for multiple testing. Following TCRdb reprocessing, every CDR3 protein sequence forms one entry, and DNA is not provided. TCRdb assigned the V and J calls; the authors' analysis was not used. The table kept for this sample lists approximately 100,000 distinct CDR3 sequences. 1.9% of the sample belongs to the ten largest clones.

Measured from the cysteine to the phenylalanine, the CDR3 is 12 residues long. No DNA is recorded. CDR1 ENHRY and CDR2 SYGVKD are derived from the germline V gene. This entry belongs to a study of monozygotic twins with inflammatory bowel disease (dated by TCRdb to the late 2010s). For context, the study as a whole: The complete study included about 30 monozygotic twin pairs: 19 IBD-discordant Danish pairs and nine German pairs, of which four were IBD-concordant and five were IBD-discordant. The search for disease-associated traits relied mainly on comparing, within discordant pairs, IBD patients with their genetically identical healthy co-twins. Each individual had, on average, about 151 000 unique TCRalpha sequences and 181 000 unique TCRbeta sequences available for analysis.

From each donor, an approximately 2.5 ml peripheral blood sample was drawn into PAXgene tubes and stored at -80 degrees C. Without any T cell sorting, total RNA was extracted from whole blood using the PAXgene blood miRNA kit on an automated QIAcube. Peripheral blood from monozygotic twin pairs, either concordant or discordant for inflammatory bowel disease, underwent deep TCRalpha and TCRbeta repertoire profiling that used unique molecular barcoding. Smoking habits were recorded for all twin pairs, and each individual was classified as a current, former or never smoker. On the study overall, not on this receptor specifically: The analysis was unable to tell apart different T cell subtypes. A decrease in TCRbeta repertoire diversity, as measured by inverse Simpson index, was observed in IBD patients compared with their healthy co-twins. Because patients received different immunosuppressive treatments, the repertoires may have picked up extra background noise and variability between individuals. The results gave no support for a single strong signal or clonotype linked to IBD. IBD patients shared fewer clonotypes with other individuals than healthy twins did, most markedly in patients showing signs of disease activity. Repertoire similarity did not differ between concordant and discordant twins, which could be due to limited statistical power.

The sample taken for sequencing was blood. This chain joins TRBV10-3 to TRBJ2-1. This clonotype originated in a human donor with ulcerative colitis or Crohn's disease, or a healthy co-twin of an affected twin (not recorded which). The CDR3 is CAIRGPGDEQFF.